The source of this T cell receptor beta chain is a study of OX40 agonist ivuxolimab in advanced cancers. As for the study in general: Ivuxolimab, an agonistic anti-OX40 (CD134) antibody, was given to patients. Dosing consisted of intravenous ivuxolimab at 0.01 to 10 mg/kg every 2 weeks. Averaging 60 years in age, with a range of roughly 20 to 90, the cohort was about 83% male.

Study-level findings and limits: Partial responders at 0.1-3.0 mg/kg showed near-lowest clonal expansion.

Some clones are missing from TCRdb's copy, which holds only in-frame ones; the method was immunoSEQ multiplex PCR. This table holds about 23,000 clones, about 75% found once. This clone was seen a handful of times. The antigen remains undetermined. Germline V gene data show CDR1 as LNHDA and CDR2 as SQIVND (reference sequence). After removal of 4 bases from V and 7 bases from J, the junction contained 7 bases not matched to a gene. This CDR3 is 15 amino acids long. J is TRBJ1-6 and V is TRBV19, with TRBD1 matching over 7 bases. The material was CD4+ or CD8+ T cells sorted from blood, obtained in a trial of the OX40 agonist ivuxolimab. The TCR was taken from an adult with an advanced solid tumor such as melanoma, head and neck, liver or kidney cancer. The CDR3 region has the DNA TGTGCCAGTAGTACGGGACAGCTCCAAAATTCACCCCTCCACTTT. Encoded protein: CASSTGQLQNSPLHF.